The T cell receptor (beta chain) under discussion was sequenced for a study of siplizumab effects on memory and regulatory T cells. Sequenced by immunoSEQ multiplex PCR; TCRdb stores in-frame clones only, minus some. The repertoire holds 45,000 to 60,000 clones, with roughly 87% as singletons. Remarks on this clone: Its antigen remains unknown.

Study results and limitations: Mean Treg-derived proportions of mappable alloreactive CD4+ clones were approximately 69% for siplizumab and 25% to 30% for controls. Proliferating Tregs taken from siplizumab cultures were not shown to have a confirmed suppressive function. The alloresponse seemed to draw substantially on naive T cells, which appeared more diverse than memory cells.

The sequenced material came from naive CD8+ T cells sorted from blood. This TCR was sampled from a human donor in good health.

CDR3 loop: CASSDQGGETQYF. CDR3 DNA sequence: TGTGCCAGCAGTGATCAGGGAGGAGAGACCCAGTACTTC. V usage is TRBV2 and J usage is TRBJ2-5, with D perhaps TRBD2 (6 bases). The V gene lost 3 bases and the J gene lost 4 bases, with 9 bases spanning the gap. Per germline, CDR1 SNHLY and CDR2 FYNNEI. The CDR3 runs to 13 residues.